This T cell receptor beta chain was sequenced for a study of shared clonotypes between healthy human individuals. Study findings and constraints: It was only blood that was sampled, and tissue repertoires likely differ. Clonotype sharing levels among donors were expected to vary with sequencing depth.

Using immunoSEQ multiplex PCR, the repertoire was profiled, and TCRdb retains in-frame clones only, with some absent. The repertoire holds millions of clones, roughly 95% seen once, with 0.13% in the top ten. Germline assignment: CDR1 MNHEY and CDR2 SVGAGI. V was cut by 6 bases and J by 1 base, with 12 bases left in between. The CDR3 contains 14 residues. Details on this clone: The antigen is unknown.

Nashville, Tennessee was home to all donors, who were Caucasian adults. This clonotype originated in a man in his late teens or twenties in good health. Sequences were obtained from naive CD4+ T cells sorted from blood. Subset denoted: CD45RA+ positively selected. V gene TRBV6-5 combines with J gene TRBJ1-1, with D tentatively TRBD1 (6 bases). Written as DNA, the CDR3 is TGTGCCAGCAGAGGGGGGGCGCGGAACACTGAAGCTTTCTTT. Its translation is CASRGGARNTEAFF.